The 4 T cell receptor beta chains listed next were all sequenced from one sample in a study of sequential checkpoint blockade in melanoma. Clones were sequenced by immunoSEQ multiplex PCR, and TCRdb holds only the in-frame ones, with some missing. The data hold 13,000 or so clones, with around 23% observed a single time. Specified treatment: randomized to nivolumab then ipilimumab (arm A) or the reverse (arm B). The sample in question was tumor tissue (inferred from file names), obtained from a patient given nivolumab and ipilimumab in sequence. The receptor source for this set is a human donor with melanoma.

This clone was counted at least ten times. The genes are TRBV12-5 and TRBJ2-2, with TRBD2 identical over 10 bases. The CDR3 loop spans 15 amino acids. Germline loops: CDR1 LGHNT, CDR2 FRNRAP. Written as DNA, the CDR3 is TGTGCCAGCCGACAAGTAGCGGGGGGCACCGGGGAGCTGTTTTTT. Its translation is CASRQVAGGTGELFF.

The chain uses TRBV6-8 and TRBJ1-1; 7 positions match TRBD1. The germline V gene encodes CDR1 MNHGY and CDR2 SAAAGT. With 6 bases clipped from V and 4 bases from J, the junction kept 11 bases outside the gene matches. This CDR3 is built from 15 residues. The CDR3 DNA sequence: TGTGCCAGCAGCTACCGGGACAGATGGACCACTGAAGCTTTCTTT. Encoded protein: CASSYRDRWTTEAFF.

This clone turned up a few times. This sequence joins TRBV11-3 and TRBJ2-3; 13 bases align to TRBD2. Trimming took 4 bases from V and 4 from J; bases not matched to a gene: 5. Germline V gene lookup returns CDR1 SGHNT and CDR2 YENEEA. The CDR3 has 16 amino acids. The DNA of the CDR3 is TGTGCCAGCAGCTCACTAGCGGGAGGGCAAGCAGATACGCAGTATTTT. It yields the protein CASSSLAGGQADTQYF. The variable domain in full, completed from reference TRBV11-3 and TRBJ2-3, reads EAGVVQSPRYKIIEKKQPVAFWCNPISGHNTLYWYLQNLGQGPELLIRYENEEAVDDSQLPKDRFSAERLKGVDSTLKIQPAELGDSAVYLCASSSLAGGQADTQYFGPGTRLTVL.

A few counts support this clone. The V gene is TRBV6-8, the J gene TRBJ2-7; 11 positions agree with TRBD1. The germline V gene encodes CDR1 MNHGY and CDR2 SAAAGT. The CDR3 has 21 amino acids. Trimming at V came to 1 base and at J to 1 base, leaving 18 bases not matched to a gene. This CDR3 reads CASSYWVKDRGRVQGSYEQYF. The CDR3 DNA reads as TGTGCCAGCAGTTACTGGGTTAAGGACAGGGGGCGTGTTCAGGGGTCCTACGAGCAGTACTTC.